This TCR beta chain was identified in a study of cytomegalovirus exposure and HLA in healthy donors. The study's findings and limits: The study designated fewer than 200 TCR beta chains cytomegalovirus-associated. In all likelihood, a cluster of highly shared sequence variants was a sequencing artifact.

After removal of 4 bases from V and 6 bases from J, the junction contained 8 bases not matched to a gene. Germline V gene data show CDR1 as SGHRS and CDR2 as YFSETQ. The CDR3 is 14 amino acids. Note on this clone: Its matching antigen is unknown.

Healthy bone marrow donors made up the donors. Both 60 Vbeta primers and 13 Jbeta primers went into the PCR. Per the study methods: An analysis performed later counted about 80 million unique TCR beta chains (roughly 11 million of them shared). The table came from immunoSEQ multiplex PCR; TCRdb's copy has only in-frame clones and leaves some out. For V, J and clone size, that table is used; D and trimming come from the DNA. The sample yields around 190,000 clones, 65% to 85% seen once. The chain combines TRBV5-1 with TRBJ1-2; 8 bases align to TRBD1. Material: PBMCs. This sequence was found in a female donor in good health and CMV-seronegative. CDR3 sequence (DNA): TGCGCCAGCAGCGGAACCGCAGGGGGCAATGGCTACACCTTC. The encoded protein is CASSGTAGGNGYTF.